This T cell receptor (beta chain) was captured in a study of CD8 T cells in ankylosing spondylitis. Trimming pared 2 bases from V and 3 bases from J, leaving 10 bases between. The CDR3 covers 14 residues. Germline V gene sequence: CDR1 LNHNV, CDR2 YYDKDF (reference sequence). This clonotype was seen at least ten times. Via MiXCR, TCRdb re-called the 5' RACE reads, giving one row per CDR3 protein. The sample includes about 240,000 distinct CDR3 sequences, roughly 10% seen only once; the top ten take 6% to 8.5%. Sequenced sample: blood, either unsorted or a sorted T cell fraction (not recorded which). This chain links TRBV15 with TRBJ1-2, with unresolved D. This TCR derives from a male donor with ankylosing spondylitis or in good health (not recorded which). The CDR3 DNA reads as TGTGCCACCAGCAGACTAGTTAGGGACTATGGCTACACCTTC. Protein: CATSRLVRDYGYTF.